This is a list of T cell receptor beta chains from one sample in a study of T cells in localized non-small cell lung cancer. Data came from immunoSEQ multiplex PCR; TCRdb stores just in-frame clones and leaves some out. The sample holds about 24,000 clones, around nine tenths seen once. Source: peripheral blood, taken before any cancer treatment. These receptors all stem from a man aged 35-69 years with stage I squamous cell lung carcinoma. CDR3s include the opening cysteine and the closing phenylalanine or tryptophan. A D gene is named only where the DNA matches it firmly. Size is stated for part of the rows, as once, few or many counts, or as a class when the clone is expanded.

v_gene	d_gene	abundance	j_gene	CDR3nt	CDR3aa
TRBV5-8	NA	NA	TRBJ2-3	TGTGCCAGCAGCTTGGGGACAGACTCACGCACAGATACGCAGTATTTT	CASSLGTDSRTDTQYF
TRBV4-2	TRBD1	NA	TRBJ2-4	TGTGCCAGCAGCCAGGGTAGACAGGGGGGATTAGACATTCAGTACTTC	CASSQGRQGGLDIQYF
TRBV30	NA	NA	TRBJ2-3	TGTGCCTGGAGTTGGGACGGATACACAGATACGCAGTATTTT	CAWSWDGYTDTQYF
TRBV5-6	TRBD2	few	TRBJ2-2	TGTGCCAGCAGCGTGGGACTACCGACCGGGGAGCTGTTTTTT	CASSVGLPTGELFF
TRBV28	TRBD1	once	TRBJ2-7	TGTGCCAGCAGTGTAGGAACTACGGGACAGAGCCACGAGCAGTACTTC	CASSVGTTGQSHEQYF
TRBV6-1	TRBD1	NA	TRBJ2-7	TGTGCCAGCAGCGTGACAGGGGCTGGCAACGAGCAGTACTTC	CASSVTGAGNEQYF
TRBV10-3	NA	NA	TRBJ2-7	TGTGCCATCAGTGATTCCACGGGGTACTACGAGCAGTACTTC	CAISDSTGYYEQYF
TRBV28	TRBD1	NA	TRBJ1-1	TGTGCCAGCAGTTACCGGGACAGTTTGAACACTGAAGCTTTCTTT	CASSYRDSLNTEAFF
TRBV5-1	NA	once	TRBJ1-4	TGCGCCAGCAGCTTGGCCGAAACAACTAATGAAAAACTGTTTTTT	CASSLAETTNEKLFF
TRBV18	NA	NA	TRBJ2-5	TGTGCCAGCTCACCACCGAGCAGGACAGAGGTCCAAGAGACCCAGTACTTC	CASSPPSRTEVQETQYF
TRBV6-5	TRBD1	NA	TRBJ1-6	TGTGCCAGCAGTCTCGGACAGGGGCGATCACCCCTCCACTTT	CASSLGQGRSPLHF
TRBV5-6	NA	NA	TRBJ2-3	TGTGCCAGCAGCTTCCTCGCGGCCTCCCACTCTAGCACAGATACGCAGTATTTT	CASSFLAASHSSTDTQYF
TRBV5-1	NA	NA	TRBJ1-1	TGCGCCAGCAGGCCAGATTGGAACACTGAAGCTTTCTTT	CASRPDWNTEAFF
TRBV4-2	TRBD2	NA	TRBJ2-1	TGTGCCAGCAGCCGATTGTTAGCGGGGGGCTCCTACAATGAGCAGTTCTTC	CASSRLLAGGSYNEQFF
TRBV15	TRBD2	once	TRBJ2-3	TGTGCCACCAGCAGAGAAAAAGCGGGGGACACAGATACGCAGTATTTT	CATSREKAGDTDTQYF
TRBV7-9	TRBD2	NA	TRBJ2-1	TGTGCCAGCAGCTTCTCTAGCGGGGGAAGGGATGAGCAGTTCTTC	CASSFSSGGRDEQFF
TRBV2	TRBD1	NA	TRBJ2-2	TGTGCCAGCTACCCCCGGACAGGGGGTCACGGGGAGCTGTTTTTT	CASYPRTGGHGELFF
TRBV28	NA	NA	TRBJ1-5	TGTGCCAGCAGTTTAGGGGGTCAGCCCCAGCATTTT	CASSLGGQPQHF
TRBV11-2	NA	once	TRBJ1-3	TGTGCCAGCAGCAAGCAAGGAAACACCATATATTTT	CASSKQGNTIYF
TRBV9	TRBD2	NA	TRBJ2-4	TGTGCCAGCAGCGCCCCTGGACTAGCGGGGGGGGCCAAAAACATTCAGTACTTC	CASSAPGLAGGAKNIQYF
TRBV7-9	TRBD1	NA	TRBJ1-4	TGTGCCAGCAGCTCCCGACAGGGGGCAACTAATGAAAAACTGTTTTTT	CASSSRQGATNEKLFF
TRBV6-5	TRBD2	NA	TRBJ2-1	TGTGCCAGCGGACTAGCGGGGCCAAATGAGCAGTTCTTC	CASGLAGPNEQFF
TRBV19	NA	NA	TRBJ1-3	TGTGCCAGTAGCCCCGGACAGCCGGGAAACACCATATATTTT	CASSPGQPGNTIYF
TRBV6-5	NA	NA	TRBJ1-5	TGTGCCAGCAGTTACGGGCAAAATCAGCCCCAGCATTTT	CASSYGQNQPQHF
TRBV2	NA	once	TRBJ2-7	TGTGCCAGCACATACAGGGACGAGCAGTACTTC	CASTYRDEQYF
TRBV30	NA	NA	TRBJ2-3	TGTGCCTGGAGCGGGATCTTGCGCACAGATACGCAGTATTTT	CAWSGILRTDTQYF
TRBV2	NA	once	TRBJ1-6	TGTGCCACTTGGACCAGACGTGATTCACCCCTCCACTTT	CATWTRRDSPLHF
TRBV10-2	TRBD2	NA	TRBJ2-7	TGCGCCAGCAGTGGGTTCGGGGCGGGGGACCCCCACTACGAGCAGTACTTC	CASSGFGAGDPHYEQYF
TRBV6-5	NA	NA	TRBJ1-5	TGTGCCAGCAGCCGGGGTCCTCCTCCCCAGCATTTT	CASSRGPPPQHF
TRBV11-2	NA	NA	TRBJ1-2	TGTGCCAGCAAGAGATCGTCCTATGGCTACACCTTC	CASKRSSYGYTF
TRBV5-4	TRBD2	NA	TRBJ2-2	TGTGCCAGCAGCTTGGATCCGGGGGGAGACACCGGGGAGCTGTTTTTT	CASSLDPGGDTGELFF
TRBV6-5	NA	NA	TRBJ1-6	TGTGCCAGCAGCCGGGACACGGTATTTTCACCCCTCCACTTT	CASSRDTVFSPLHF
TRBV6-6	NA	NA	TRBJ2-7	TGTGCCAGCAGTTACTCGCGGGACCGTCCCTACGAGCAGTACTTC	CASSYSRDRPYEQYF
TRBV5-1	NA	NA	TRBJ1-3	TGCGCCAGCAGCCCTTCGGTTGGAGTGCCTGGAAACACCATATATTTT	CASSPSVGVPGNTIYF
TRBV6-5	TRBD1	NA	TRBJ1-2	TGTGCCAGCAGTTACACCCAGACAGGGGGCAGTAATGGCTACACCTTC	CASSYTQTGGSNGYTF
TRBV14	TRBD1	NA	TRBJ1-6	TGTGCCAGCAGCCAAGTGCAGGGGGTAGGACCCCTCCACTTT	CASSQVQGVGPLHF
TRBV5-4	TRBD1	NA	TRBJ1-6	TGTGCCAGCAGCTTGGAGATGGGACAGGGGTCTTCCTATAATTCACCCCTCCACTTT	CASSLEMGQGSSYNSPLHF
TRBV4-1	NA	NA	TRBJ2-5	TGCGCCAGCAGTTGGGCCGAGCAAGAGACCCAGTACTTC	CASSWAEQETQYF
TRBV12-1	NA	NA	TRBJ2-7	TGTGCCAGCAGCATGGGGGGGGTCAAAAACTACGAGCAGTACTTC	CASSMGGVKNYEQYF
TRBV30	NA	NA	TRBJ2-7	TGTGCCTGGAGTGGTGGGGGACTCTTTCCCTACGAGCAGTACTTC	CAWSGGGLFPYEQYF
TRBV12-5	NA	NA	TRBJ1-3	TGTGCTAGTGGTTTTATCGTAGGGTACGGAAACACCATATATTTT	CASGFIVGYGNTIYF
TRBV2	NA	NA	TRBJ2-5	TGTGCCAGCAGTGACCGGGGGAACCATTTCGAGACCCAGTACTTC	CASSDRGNHFETQYF
TRBV19	NA	NA	TRBJ2-7	TGTGCCAGTAGTACCCACGCAGGGGTGGGGGAGCAGTACTTC	CASSTHAGVGEQYF